This is a list of T cell receptor beta chains from one sample in a study of T cells in narcolepsy. Assay: immunoSEQ multiplex PCR; the TCRdb copy retains only in-frame clones and omits some. The sample carries around 33,000 clones, less than 90% recorded once. The sequenced sample was CD45RA- memory CD4+ T cells from PBMCs. These receptors were taken from a human donor with narcolepsy. Both conserved end residues are part of each CDR3. Fields, in order: D gene, V gene, J gene, clone size, CDR3 protein, CDR3 DNA. A D gene is named only where the DNA matches it firmly. Clone size is given for some rows only: seen once, a few or many times, or a class if the clone is expanded.

>TRBD1|TRBV29-1|TRBJ1-2|-
CSVGQGSDYGYTF
TGCAGCGTAGGACAGGGGAGCGACTATGGCTACACCTTC
>-|TRBV18|TRBJ1-1|-
CASSPGGEAFF
TGTGCCAGCTCACCGGGAGGTGAAGCTTTCTTT
>-|TRBV9|TRBJ2-1|-
CASSVDGGRGLNEQFF
TGTGCCAGCAGCGTAGACGGAGGGCGGGGACTCAATGAGCAGTTCTTC
>-|TRBV19|TRBJ2-7|-
CASSRGVSYEQYF
TGTGCCAGTAGTAGAGGGGTATCCTACGAGCAGTACTTC
>TRBD2|TRBV5-1|TRBJ2-5|-
CASSPRLAGGPEETQYF
TGCGCCAGCAGCCCAAGACTAGCGGGGGGGCCGGAGGAGACCCAGTACTTC
>TRBD2|TRBV7-2|TRBJ2-1|-
CASSSGTSGAYNEQFF
TGTGCCAGCAGCTCGGGGACTAGCGGCGCCTACAATGAGCAGTTCTTC
>-|TRBV7-3|TRBJ1-1|-
CASSLSAQAGTEAFF
TGTGCCAGCAGCTTAAGTGCCCAGGCTGGCACTGAAGCTTTCTTT
>-|TRBV4-3|TRBJ1-1|-
CASSQDRGPLNTEAFF
TGCGCCAGCAGCCAAGATAGGGGACCGTTGAACACTGAAGCTTTCTTT
>-|TRBV30|TRBJ1-4|-
CAWSVWEANEKLFF
TGTGCCTGGAGTGTCTGGGAGGCTAATGAAAAACTGTTTTTT
>-|TRBV5-6|TRBJ2-7|-
CASSLFWGATKNHYEQYF
TGTGCCAGCAGCTTGTTCTGGGGTGCCACTAAAAACCACTACGAGCAGTACTTC
>TRBD1|TRBV6-1|TRBJ2-7|once
CASSDPGTGDYEQYF
TGTGCCAGCAGTGACCCCGGGACAGGGGACTACGAGCAGTACTTC
>-|TRBV5-1|TRBJ2-7|few
CASSLLGGTYEQYF
TGCGCCAGCAGCTTGCTCGGGGGTACCTACGAGCAGTACTTC
>-|TRBV7-2|TRBJ1-6|once
CASSLPGRGRSPLHF
TGTGCCAGCAGCTTACCCGGTAGAGGACGATCACCCCTCCACTTT
>TRBD1|TRBV6-5|TRBJ2-7|-
CASSRGGPAYEQYF
TGTGCCAGCAGCCGAGGGGGCCCGGCTTACGAGCAGTACTTC
>-|TRBV19|TRBJ1-1|-
CASSIESGWLTEAFF
TGTGCCAGTAGTATAGAATCAGGGTGGCTCACTGAAGCTTTCTTT
>TRBD1|TRBV29-1|TRBJ1-4|few
CSAVGQGVTTNEKLFF
TGCAGCGCCGTGGGCCAGGGGGTAACAACTAATGAAAAACTGTTTTTT
>TRBD1|TRBV5-1|TRBJ1-5|-
CASSLTGEVYQPQHF
TGCGCCAGCAGCTTAACAGGGGAAGTTTACCAGCCCCAGCATTTT
>-|TRBV19|TRBJ2-3|-
CASSIGGNTGDTQYF
TGTGCCAGTAGTATAGGCGGGAACACTGGGGATACGCAGTATTTT
>TRBD2|TRBV2|TRBJ2-7|-
CASSPTSGGAGEQYF
TGTGCCAGCAGCCCTACTAGCGGGGGGGCCGGGGAGCAGTACTTC
>-|TRBV4-1|TRBJ1-3|-
CASSQTSSGNTIYF
TGCGCCAGCAGCCAGACCAGCTCTGGAAACACCATATATTTT
>TRBD1|TRBV30|TRBJ2-7|-
CAWSVRDRGIYEQYF
TGTGCCTGGAGTGTACGGGACAGGGGGATCTACGAGCAGTACTTC
>TRBD1|TRBV25-1|TRBJ2-1|-
CASSEYGTGSNEQFF
TGTGCCAGCAGTGAATACGGGACAGGGTCCAATGAGCAGTTCTTC
>TRBD1|TRBV10-3|TRBJ1-3|-
CAIGQGFSGNTIYF
TGTGCCATAGGACAGGGCTTCTCTGGAAACACCATATATTTT
>-|TRBV6-5|TRBJ2-2|once
CASKGAGAETGELFF
TGTGCCAGCAAGGGAGCCGGGGCAGAAACCGGGGAGCTGTTTTTT